This T cell receptor (beta chain) was captured in a study of control samples from healthy donors and cancer patients (dated by TCRdb to the early 2020s). Notes on this clone: There is no known antigen for this receptor. Base qualities are not recorded, but no much larger clone differs from it by a single base.

Libraries were made using the immunoSEQ multiplex PCR assay. Sourced from immuneACCESS, this table was stored by TCRdb with only in-frame sequences that have V and J called. A share of the clones is absent; for the studies checked, an unresolved V gene accounts for under half, and the remainder has no known explanation. The sample table contains 170,000 or so clones; only one count was recorded for around 94% of them. The top ten hold 1.4% of the sample. Trimming takes 4 bases from V and 4 bases from J, and the germline ends sit 20 bases apart. From the cysteine up to the phenylalanine, the CDR3 has a length of 16 residues. Of all the DNA, just the CDR3 is kept, 48 bases in frame from base 1. CDR1 and CDR2, looked up from the germline V gene, are SGHRS and YFSETQ.

The TCR comes from a man under 40 in good health. The V gene is TRBV5-1 and the J gene is TRBJ1-2; a tentative D match to TRBD1 spans 6 bases. Sequencing was carried out using blood. The DNA sequence is as follows: TGCGCCAGCAGCGTAGGACAGTTTCCGGACCTCTATGGCTACACCTTC. It encodes CASSVGQFPDLYGYTF.